This T cell receptor beta chain emerged from a study of T cell repertoires in cytomegalovirus infection. The wider study: From public TCR beta signatures came an indication of both CMV infection and matching HLA type.

About this clonotype itself: Its antigen is currently unknown.

The CDR3 has 17 amino acids. V lost 4 bases to trimming and J lost 2 bases; unmatched junction nucleotides: 12. The germline V gene has CDR1 ENHRY and CDR2 SYGVKD. TCRdb ran MiXCR on the reads and lists one entry per CDR3 protein. This sample has approximately 1,000,000 distinct CDR3 sequences, with approximately 32% found just once. This sequence joins TRBV10-3 and TRBJ1-2, with 8 bases identical to TRBD1. The receptor was derived from a human donor in good health (CMV status not recorded). Some clones in this sample may be carry-over from other donors' samples. This material consisted of cultured CD8+ T cells from PBMCs, taken from culture after CMV antigen stimulation. CDR3 sequence reads: CAISGVDRETYNYGYTF. The CDR3 nucleotides are TGTGCCATCAGTGGAGTGGACAGGGAGACCTACAACTATGGCTACACCTTC.